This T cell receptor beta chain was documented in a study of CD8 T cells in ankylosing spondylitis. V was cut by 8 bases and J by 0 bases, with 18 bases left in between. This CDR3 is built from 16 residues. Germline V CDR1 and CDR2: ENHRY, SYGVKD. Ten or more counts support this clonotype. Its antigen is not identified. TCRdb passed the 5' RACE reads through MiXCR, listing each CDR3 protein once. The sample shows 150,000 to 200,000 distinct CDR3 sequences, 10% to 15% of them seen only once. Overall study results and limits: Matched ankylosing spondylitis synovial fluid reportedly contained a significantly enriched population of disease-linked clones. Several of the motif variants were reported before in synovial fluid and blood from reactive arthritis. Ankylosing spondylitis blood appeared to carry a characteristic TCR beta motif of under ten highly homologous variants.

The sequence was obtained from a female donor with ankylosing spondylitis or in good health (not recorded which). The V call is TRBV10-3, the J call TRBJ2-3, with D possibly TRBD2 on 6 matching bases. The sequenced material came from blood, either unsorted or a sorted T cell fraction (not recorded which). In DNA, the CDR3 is TGTGCCATCTCCTCAGCTCGGGAGCCCAGCACAGATACGCAGTATTTT. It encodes CAISSAREPSTDTQYF.